The 30 T cell receptor beta chains in this list originate from one sample, sequenced in a study of cytomegalovirus exposure and HLA in healthy donors. PCR was performed using 60 Vbeta and 13 Jbeta primers. TCRdb's copy holds only in-frame clones and misses some; the assay was immunoSEQ multiplex PCR. The table has approximately 150,000 clones, 70% to 80% seen once. The sample taken for sequencing was PBMCs. The origin of the receptors is a woman aged 55 to 70 in good health and CMV-seronegative.

This clone was counted between two and nine times. V and J are TRBV28 and TRBJ2-5, with a tentative D call TRBD2 (6 bases). The CDR3 is 17 amino acids. Germline V CDR1 and CDR2: MDHEN, SYDVKM. Trimming pared 6 bases from V and 0 bases from J, leaving 20 bases between. Here the CDR3 DNA reads TGTGCCAGCAGCTTTCCGATAACGTGGGGGGACCAAGAGACCCAGTACTTC. Encoded protein: CASSFPITWGDQETQYF. Full variable domain (missing parts from reference TRBV28 and TRBJ2-5): DVKVTQSSRYLVKRTGEKVFLECVQDMDHENMFWYRQDPGLGLRLIYFSYDVKMKEKGDIPEGYSVSREKKERFSLILESASTNQTSMYLCASSFPITWGDQETQYFGPGTRLLVL.

The chain combines TRBV27 with TRBJ2-3; D not certain. Germline loops: CDR1 MNHEY, CDR2 SMNVEV (reference sequence). This CDR3 is 14 amino acids long. V lost 5 bases and J 7 bases, leaving 16 bases between the germline ends. CDR3 coding DNA: TGTGCCAGCAGTGAGAGACTGGCCCCGAATACGCAGTATTTT. Residues: CASSERLAPNTQYF.

The chain is built from TRBV27 and TRBJ2-1; 14 bases are a match to TRBD2. The CDR3 extends over 15 amino acids. V lost 5 bases, J lost 5 bases, and 2 bases stayed unmatched. CDR1 and CDR2 from the germline V gene are MNHEY and SMNVEV (reference sequence). CDR3: CASSGLAGGDNEQFF. The CDR3 DNA reads as TGTGCCAGCAGTGGACTAGCGGGAGGTGACAATGAGCAGTTCTTC.

The J gene is TRBJ1-6, the V gene TRBV11-1, with TRBD1 matching 10 bases. The CDR3 consists of 15 residues. The V and J ends lost 5 bases and 7 bases, in that order; junction bases with no gene match: 5. Germline assignment: CDR1 SGHAT and CDR2 FQDESV (reference sequence). CDR3 loop: CASSPRTGGNSPLHF. Written as DNA, the CDR3 is TGTGCCAGCAGCCCCCGGACAGGGGGAAATTCACCCCTCCACTTT.

The chain has TRBV29-1 and TRBJ2-7, with 10 bases aligning to TRBD2. J lost 4 bases, V lost 7 bases, and 10 bases had no gene match. This CDR3 comprises 14 residues. Germline CDR1 and CDR2: SQVTM and ANQGSEA. The chain's CDR3 is CSAGSSGRRYEQYF. CDR3 in DNA: TGCAGCGCCGGGTCTAGCGGGAGACGGTACGAGCAGTACTTC.

This sequence joins TRBV5-1 and TRBJ2-5; 9 bases match TRBD2. CDR1 is SGHRS and CDR2 is YFSETQ in the germline V gene. The CDR3 length is 14 residues. V shed 4 bases and J 4 bases; nucleotides not matched to a gene: 5. The DNA of the CDR3 is TGCGCCAGCAGCGGGGGACTAGCCGGAGAGACCCAGTACTTC. It encodes CASSGGLAGETQYF.

The V gene is TRBV7-2, the J gene TRBJ1-4, with D tentatively TRBD1 (5 bases). Between the trimmed V and J ends, which lost 4 bases and 0 bases, there was a span of 15 bases. In germline, CDR1 is SGHTA, CDR2 FQGNSA. The CDR3 consists of 17 residues. The CDR3 DNA sequence: TGTGCCAGCAGCTCACCCGCGGGGGGGGCAACTAATGAAAAACTGTTTTTT. Translated: CASSSPAGGATNEKLFF. Full variable domain (rest looked up from reference TRBV7-2 and TRBJ1-4): GAGVSQSPSNKVTEKGKDVELRCDPISGHTALYWYRQSLGQGLEFLIYFQGNSAPDKSGLPSDRFSAERTGGSVSTLTIQRTQQEDSAVYLCASSSPAGGATNEKLFFGSGTQLSVL.

The chain recombines TRBV19 with TRBJ2-4; no reliable D call. The CDR3 contains 14 residues. The V gene lost 7 bases and the J gene lost 0 bases, with 10 bases spanning the gap. CDR1 is LNHDA and CDR2 is SQIVND in the germline V gene (reference sequence). The CDR3 nucleotides are TGTGCCAGTACCGATGGGCCAGCCAAAAACATTCAGTACTTC. Protein product: CASTDGPAKNIQYF.

The rearrangement uses TRBV5-1 and TRBJ2-4; D uncertain. This CDR3 region has 14 residues. Between the trimmed V and J ends, which lost 0 bases and 5 bases, there was a span of 9 bases. In germline, CDR1 is SGHRS, CDR2 YFSETQ. DNA of the CDR3: TGCGCCAGCAGCTTGGCCCCTACAGAAAACATTCAGTACTTC. The encoded protein is CASSLAPTENIQYF.

In its sample, this clone was seen once. V and J are TRBV7-9 and TRBJ2-2; no clear D. CDR3 length: 15 amino acids. Germline CDR1 and CDR2: SEHNR and FQNEAQ (reference sequence). V lost 4 bases and J lost 3, with 12 bases in between. Written as DNA, the CDR3 is TGTGCCAGCAGCTCAGGCCCCAAGGACACCGGGGAGCTGTTTTTT. Translated: CASSSGPKDTGELFF.

The chain carries TRBV5-4 and TRBJ2-7; 9 nucleotides match TRBD1. CDR1 SGHNT and CDR2 YYREEE come from the germline V gene (reference sequence). Germline trimming cut 4 bases from V and 3 bases from J; bases unmatched to any gene: 11. The CDR3 is 16 amino acids. This CDR3 reads CASSPGIGQGRYEQYF. In nucleotides, the CDR3 is TGTGCCAGCAGCCCAGGGATAGGACAGGGGCGCTACGAGCAGTACTTC.

The chain is built from TRBV5-1 and TRBJ1-2, with D uncertain. With 0 bases removed from V and 4 bases from J, the gap between germline ends came to 13 bases. The CDR3 runs 15 residues. Germline V gene data show CDR1 as SGHRS and CDR2 as YFSETQ. CDR3 sequence (DNA): TGCGCCAGCAGCTTGGTTCGGGGTTTGAGCTATGGCTACACCTTC. This translates into CASSLVRGLSYGYTF.

The DNA for the CDR3 is TGTGCCAGCAGTCGACAGGGGAGGGTTGCCGGGGAGCTGTTTTTT. This codes for CASSRQGRVAGELFF. This rearrangement joins TRBV28 to TRBJ2-2, with D maybe TRBD1 (8 bases). V was clipped by 5 bases and J by 6 bases, with 16 bases between them. The CDR3 consists of 15 residues. Germline lookup yields CDR1 MDHEN and CDR2 SYDVKM.

The V gene is TRBV5-1, the J gene TRBJ2-3; 8 bases are a match to TRBD1. CDR1 SGHRS and CDR2 YFSETQ come from the germline V gene. Trimming cost V 4 bases and J 1 base; bases outside gene matches: 2. The CDR3 consists of 14 residues. The CDR3 sequence is CASSRGQGTDTQYF. Here the CDR3 DNA reads TGCGCCAGCAGCAGGGGACAGGGCACAGATACGCAGTATTTT.

The chain uses TRBV30 and TRBJ2-7, with TRBD1 matching 8 bases. Germline loops: CDR1 GTSNPN, CDR2 SVGIG (reference sequence). V shed 5 bases, J shed 4 bases, and the junction held 7 bases outside the gene matches. The CDR3 is 13 amino acids. CDR3 sequence reads: CAWGTGSLYEQYF. CDR3 in DNA: TGTGCCTGGGGGACAGGCAGCCTATACGAGCAGTACTTC.

The count of this clone is one. The CDR3 reads CASSPLQKFQQYF. The CDR3, as DNA: TGTGCCAGCAGCCCCCTCCAGAAATTCCAGCAGTACTTC. The rearrangement links TRBV11-2 to TRBJ2-7; no clear D gene. Trimming took 5 bases from V and 8 from J, leaving 16 bases between them. CDR3 length: 13 residues. Germline CDR1 reads SGHAT; CDR2 reads FQNNGV. Supplemented by reference TRBV11-2 and TRBJ2-7, the full variable domain reads EAGVAQSPRYKIIEKRQSVAFWCNPISGHATLYWYQQILGQGPKLLIQFQNNGVVDDSQLPKDRFSAERLKGVDSTLKIQPAKLEDSAVYLCASSPLQKFQQYFGPGTRLTVT.

The table lists this clone with a count of one. The chain combines TRBV4-1 with TRBJ2-2; 7 bases align to TRBD2. The trim removed 1 base at V and 2 bases at J, leaving 10 bases unmatched. Germline V gene sequence: CDR1 MGHRA, CDR2 YSYEKL. The CDR3 is 18 residues long. CDR3 bases: TGCGCCAGCAGCCAAGCCGCGGCTCTAGCGGTCAACACCGGGGAGCTGTTTTTT. Its protein is CASSQAAALAVNTGELFF.

The J gene is TRBJ2-4, the V gene TRBV5-6; no reliable D call. The V end was cut by 2 bases, the J end by 2 bases, with 14 bases between. The CDR3 length is 16 residues. The V gene's germline CDR1 is SGHDT and CDR2 YYEEEE. Here the CDR3 DNA reads TGTGCCAGCAGCTTACCAAGCGTTCCCACCAAAAACATTCAGTACTTC. Translation: CASSLPSVPTKNIQYF.

This clone was counted a few times. This chain uses TRBV7-2 with TRBJ2-7; 10 positions agree with TRBD2. The V and J ends lost 7 bases and 1 base, in that order; junction bases with no gene match: 4. The CDR3 length is 14 residues. CDR1 and CDR2 from the germline V gene are SGHTA and FQGNSA. CDR3 in DNA: TGTGCCAGCAAACCTAGCGGGAGTTCCTACGAGCAGTACTTC. Its protein product is CASKPSGSSYEQYF.

The rearrangement joins TRBV18 to TRBJ1-5; D may be TRBD1 (6 bases). Germline V CDR1 and CDR2: KGHSH, LQKENI. The V end lost 5 bases, the J end lost 4 bases, and 9 bases lay between the germline ends. CDR3 length: 13 residues. CDR3 bases: TGTGCCAGCTCATCCGACAGGAATCAGCCCCAGCATTTT. Encoded protein: CASSSDRNQPQHF.

The chain recombines TRBV7-8 with TRBJ2-3; D not resolved. The CDR3 runs to 14 residues. Per germline, CDR1 SGHVS and CDR2 FQNEAQ. V was clipped by 3 bases and J by 1 base, with 8 bases between them. CDR3 DNA: TGTGCCAGCAGCTTGCGTCTGGGCACAGATACGCAGTATTTT. Its translation is CASSLRLGTDTQYF.

V is TRBV7-2 and J is TRBJ2-1; 14 bases are shared with TRBD2. Germline V gene lookup returns CDR1 SGHTA and CDR2 FQGNSA. The length of the CDR3 is 19 residues. The ends lost 2 bases at V and 0 bases at J; junction bases unmatched: 6. This chain's CDR3 is CASSLRTSGGSFSYNEQFF. CDR3 coding DNA: TGTGCCAGCAGCTTAAGGACTAGCGGGGGGTCCTTCTCCTACAATGAGCAGTTCTTC.

This sequence joins TRBV10-3 and TRBJ2-5; 9 bases match TRBD2. There are 14 residues in the CDR3. Germline V CDR1 and CDR2: ENHRY, SYGVKD. The junction had 7 bases not matched to a gene; V was cut back by 11 bases and J by 0 bases. The CDR3 bases are TGTGCCGCGAGCGCTAGCGGGGACCAAGAGACCCAGTACTTC. It codes for CAASASGDQETQYF.

The CDR3 here is CASSLVAGSNTGELFF. CDR3 nucleotides: TGCGCCAGCAGCTTGGTGGCAGGATCGAACACCGGGGAGCTGTTTTTT. V usage is TRBV5-1 and J usage is TRBJ2-2; D unclear. Trimming left V 0 bases short and J 0 bases short, with 9 bases between. The CDR3 sequence is 16 residues long. Germline V CDR1 and CDR2: SGHRS, YFSETQ.

This chain connects TRBV19 to TRBJ2-5, with 10 bases lining up with TRBD2. CDR1 and CDR2 (germline): LNHDA, SQIVND (reference sequence). There are 13 residues in the CDR3. Germline trimming cut 7 bases from V and 3 bases from J; bases unmatched to any gene: 2. This CDR3 reads CASTGLAKETQYF. CDR3 nucleotide sequence: TGTGCCAGTACGGGACTAGCGAAAGAGACCCAGTACTTC.

This clone occurred a few times. J is TRBJ2-5 and V is TRBV18, with TRBD1 matching over 8 bases. CDR1 and CDR2 from the germline V gene are KGHSH and LQKENI. This CDR3 has 15 residues. With 6 bases clipped from V and 2 bases from J, the junction kept 8 bases outside the gene matches. The chain's CDR3 is CASSRTGSVQETQYF. The CDR3 DNA reads TGTGCCAGCTCGCGGACAGGGTCGGTACAAGAGACCCAGTACTTC.

The rearrangement uses TRBV19 and TRBJ1-1, with a weak D call TRBD1 (6 bases). CDR1 and CDR2 from the germline V gene are LNHDA and SQIVND (reference sequence). This CDR3 region has 12 residues. Trimming shortened V by 9 bases and J by 5 bases, and 13 bases separated the two germline ends. CDR3 DNA sequence: TGTGCCAGCCAGGGGTCGCGGACTGAAGCTTTCTTT. As protein: CASQGSRTEAFF.

This chain connects TRBV7-2 to TRBJ1-2, with D possibly matching TRBD1 (6 bases). The CDR3 length is 15 residues. CDR1 is SGHTA and CDR2 is FQGNSA in the germline V gene. V lost 1 base, J lost 4 bases, and 13 bases lay in between. The CDR3 protein is CASSLGQGPFYGYTF. As DNA, the CDR3 is TGTGCCAGCAGCTTAGGCCAGGGGCCCTTCTATGGCTACACCTTC.

This sequence joins TRBV29-1 and TRBJ2-7; perhaps TRBD2 as D (5 bases). Germline-derived CDR1 and CDR2 are SQVTM and ANQGSEA. The ends were cut back, 5 bases at V and 5 bases at J, with 19 bases in the middle. The CDR3 totals 14 residues. CDR3 nucleotides: TGCAGCGTTACCCGAACCGGGGATTGGAACGAGCAGTACTTC. Its protein product is CSVTRTGDWNEQYF.

This clone was observed a few times. The V gene is TRBV7-9, the J gene TRBJ1-1; D ambiguous. This CDR3 comprises 14 residues. V was trimmed by 0 bases and J by 4 bases, leaving 9 bases between them. Looked up from germline, CDR1 is SEHNR and CDR2 is FQNEAQ (reference sequence). CDR3 sequence: CASSLASSGTEAFF. The CDR3 DNA is TGTGCCAGCAGCTTAGCTTCCAGCGGCACTGAAGCTTTCTTT.